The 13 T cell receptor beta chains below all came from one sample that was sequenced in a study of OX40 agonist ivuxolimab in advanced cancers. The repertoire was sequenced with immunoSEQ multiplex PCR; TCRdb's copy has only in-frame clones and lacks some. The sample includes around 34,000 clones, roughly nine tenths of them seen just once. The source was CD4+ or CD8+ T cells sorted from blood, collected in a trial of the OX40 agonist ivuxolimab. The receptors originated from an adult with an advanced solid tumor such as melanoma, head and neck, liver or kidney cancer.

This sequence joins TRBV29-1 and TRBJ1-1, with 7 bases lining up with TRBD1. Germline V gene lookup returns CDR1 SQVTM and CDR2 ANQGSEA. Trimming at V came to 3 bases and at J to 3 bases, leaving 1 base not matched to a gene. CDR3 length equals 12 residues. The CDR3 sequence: CSVDTGDTEAFF. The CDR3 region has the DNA TGCAGCGTTGACACAGGGGACACTGAAGCTTTCTTT.

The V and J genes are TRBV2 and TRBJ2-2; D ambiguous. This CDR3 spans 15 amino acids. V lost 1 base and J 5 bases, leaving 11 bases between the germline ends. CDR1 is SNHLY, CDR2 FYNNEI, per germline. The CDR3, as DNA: TGTGCCAGCAGTGAAGGCGTGTACCGAACCGGGGAGCTGTTTTTT. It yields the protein CASSEGVYRTGELFF.

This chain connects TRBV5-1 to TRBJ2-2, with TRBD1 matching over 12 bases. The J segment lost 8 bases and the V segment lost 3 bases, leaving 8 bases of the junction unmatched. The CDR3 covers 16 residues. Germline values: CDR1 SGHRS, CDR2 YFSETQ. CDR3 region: CASSSIGTGGPGELFF. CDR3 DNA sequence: TGCGCCAGCAGCTCCATCGGGACAGGGGGCCCGGGGGAGCTGTTTTTT.

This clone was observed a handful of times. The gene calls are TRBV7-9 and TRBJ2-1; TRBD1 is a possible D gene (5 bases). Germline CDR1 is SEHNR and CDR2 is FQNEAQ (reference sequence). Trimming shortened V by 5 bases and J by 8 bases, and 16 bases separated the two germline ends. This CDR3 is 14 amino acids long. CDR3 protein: CASSLLNQGDEQFF. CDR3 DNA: TGTGCCAGCAGCCTCTTAAACCAGGGTGATGAGCAGTTCTTC.

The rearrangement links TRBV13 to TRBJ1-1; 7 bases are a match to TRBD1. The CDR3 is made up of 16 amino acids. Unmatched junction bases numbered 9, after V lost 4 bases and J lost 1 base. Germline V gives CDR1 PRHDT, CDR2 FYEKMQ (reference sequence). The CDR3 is CASSSQRQGQNTEAFF. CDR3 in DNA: TGTGCCAGCAGCTCACAGAGACAGGGCCAGAACACTGAAGCTTTCTTT.

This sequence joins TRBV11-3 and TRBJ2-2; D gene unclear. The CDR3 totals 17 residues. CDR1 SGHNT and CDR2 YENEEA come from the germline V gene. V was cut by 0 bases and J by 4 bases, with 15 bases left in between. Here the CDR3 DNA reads TGTGCCAGCAGCTTAGATTACCCATCTAAGGGCACCGGGGAGCTGTTTTTT. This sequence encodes CASSLDYPSKGTGELFF. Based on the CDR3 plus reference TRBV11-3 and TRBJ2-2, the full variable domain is EAGVVQSPRYKIIEKKQPVAFWCNPISGHNTLYWYLQNLGQGPELLIRYENEEAVDDSQLPKDRFSAERLKGVDSTLKIQPAELGDSAVYLCASSLDYPSKGTGELFFGEGSRLTVL.

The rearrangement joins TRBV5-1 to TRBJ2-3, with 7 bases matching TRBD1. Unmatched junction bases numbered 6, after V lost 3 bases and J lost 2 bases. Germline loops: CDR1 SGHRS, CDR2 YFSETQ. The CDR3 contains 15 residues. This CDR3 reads CASSSTGALTDTQYF. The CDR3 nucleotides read TGCGCCAGCAGCTCAACAGGGGCCCTCACAGATACGCAGTATTTT. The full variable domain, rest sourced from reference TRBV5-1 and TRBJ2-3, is KAGVTQTPRYLIKTRGQQVTLSCSPISGHRSVSWYQQTPGQGLQFLFEYFSETQRNKGNFPGRFSGRQFSNSRSEMNVSTLELGDSALYLCASSSTGALTDTQYFGPGTRLTVL.

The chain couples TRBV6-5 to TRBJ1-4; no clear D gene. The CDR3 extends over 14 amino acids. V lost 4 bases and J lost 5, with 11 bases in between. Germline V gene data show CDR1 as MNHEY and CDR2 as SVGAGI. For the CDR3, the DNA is TGTGCCAGCAGTTCCCGAGGGTTAAATGAAAAACTGTTTTTT. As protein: CASSSRGLNEKLFF.

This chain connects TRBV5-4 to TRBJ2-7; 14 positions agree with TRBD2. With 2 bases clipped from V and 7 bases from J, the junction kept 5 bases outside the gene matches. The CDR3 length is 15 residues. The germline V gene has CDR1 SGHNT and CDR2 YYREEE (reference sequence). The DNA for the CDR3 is TGTGCCAGCAGCTTACTTGGACTAGCGGGGGGTGAGCAGTACTTC. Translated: CASSLLGLAGGEQYF.

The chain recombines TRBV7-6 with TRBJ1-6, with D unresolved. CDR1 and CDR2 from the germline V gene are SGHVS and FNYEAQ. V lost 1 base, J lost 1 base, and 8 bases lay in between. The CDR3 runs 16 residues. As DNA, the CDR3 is TGTGCCAGCAGCTTAGGGGGTGTATCCTATAATTCACCCCTCCACTTT. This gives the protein CASSLGGVSYNSPLHF.

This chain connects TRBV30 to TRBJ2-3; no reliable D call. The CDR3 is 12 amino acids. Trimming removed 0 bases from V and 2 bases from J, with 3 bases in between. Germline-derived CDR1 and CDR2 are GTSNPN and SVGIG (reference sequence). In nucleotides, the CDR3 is TGTGCCTGGAGTGTGGTCACAGATACGCAGTATTTT. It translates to CAWSVVTDTQYF.

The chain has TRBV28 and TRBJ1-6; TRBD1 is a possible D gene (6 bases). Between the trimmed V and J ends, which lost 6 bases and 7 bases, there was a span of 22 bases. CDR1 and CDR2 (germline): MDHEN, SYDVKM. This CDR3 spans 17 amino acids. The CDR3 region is CASSPVGETGINSPLHF. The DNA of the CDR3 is TGTGCCAGCAGCCCAGTAGGCGAGACAGGTATAAATTCACCCCTCCACTTT.

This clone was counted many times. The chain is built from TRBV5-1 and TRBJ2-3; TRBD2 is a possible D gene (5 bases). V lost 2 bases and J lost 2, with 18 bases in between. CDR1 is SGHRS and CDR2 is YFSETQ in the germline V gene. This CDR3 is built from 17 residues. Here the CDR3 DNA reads TGCGCCAGCAGCTTTTCATCTAGCCCCCGGCCCACAGATACGCAGTATTTT. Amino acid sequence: CASSFSSSPRPTDTQYF.